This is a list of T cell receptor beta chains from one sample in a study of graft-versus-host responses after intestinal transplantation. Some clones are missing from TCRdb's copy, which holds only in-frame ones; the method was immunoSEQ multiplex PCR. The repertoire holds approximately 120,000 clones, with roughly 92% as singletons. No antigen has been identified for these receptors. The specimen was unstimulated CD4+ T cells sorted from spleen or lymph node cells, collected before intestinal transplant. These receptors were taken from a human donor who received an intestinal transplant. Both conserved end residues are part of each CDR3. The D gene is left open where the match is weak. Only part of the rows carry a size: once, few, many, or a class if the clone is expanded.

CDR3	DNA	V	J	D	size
CSARDSTNTEAFF	TGCAGCGCGAGGGACAGCACGAACACTGAAGCTTTCTTT	TRBV29-1	TRBJ1-1	TRBD1	NA
CSVSNGQGYGYTF	TGCAGCGTGTCCAACGGACAGGGGTATGGCTACACCTTC	TRBV29-1	TRBJ1-2	TRBD1	NA
CAHSPLGSLSTDTQYF	TGTGCCCACTCCCCGCTCGGCAGCCTAAGCACAGATACGCAGTATTTT	TRBV7-9	TRBJ2-3	NA	NA
CASSSGRLPLNIQYF	TGTGCCAGCAGCTCGGGCCGACTACCACTCAACATTCAGTACTTC	TRBV7-9	TRBJ2-4	NA	once
CASSVELYNEQFF	TGTGCCAGCAGCGTAGAACTTTACAATGAGCAGTTCTTC	TRBV9	TRBJ2-1	NA	NA
CASSEASGGRSNQPQHF	TGTGCCAGCAGTGAAGCGTCAGGGGGGCGAAGCAATCAGCCCCAGCATTTT	TRBV2	TRBJ1-5	TRBD1	NA
CASGGWGTGSYEQYF	TGTGCCAGCGGGGGTTGGGGCACTGGATCCTACGAGCAGTACTTC	TRBV6-1	TRBJ2-7	NA	NA
CASSLGWGKNSYNSPLHF	TGCGCCAGCAGCTTGGGATGGGGCAAGAACTCCTATAATTCACCCCTCCACTTT	TRBV5-1	TRBJ1-6	NA	once
CASSLGGLTDTQYF	TGTGCCAGCAGCTTAGGGGGCCTCACAGATACGCAGTATTTT	TRBV7-2	TRBJ2-3	NA	NA
CASSLDIGSLAKNIQYF	TGTGCCAGCAGCTTAGATATCGGCAGCCTTGCCAAAAACATTCAGTACTTC	TRBV11-2	TRBJ2-4	NA	NA
CASSGTANSPLHF	TGTGCCAGCAGTGGGACAGCTAATTCACCCCTCCACTTT	TRBV7-3	TRBJ1-6	TRBD1	NA
CASSVATGNGNTIYF	TGTGCCAGCAGCGTAGCTACAGGGAATGGAAACACCATATATTTT	TRBV9	TRBJ1-3	NA	NA
CSASPSYEQYF	TGCAGTGCTAGTCCCTCCTACGAGCAGTACTTC	TRBV20-1	TRBJ2-7	NA	NA
CASSFRGRGETQYF	TGTGCCAGCAGTTTTCGCGGACGGGGGGAGACCCAGTACTTC	TRBV6-1	TRBJ2-5	NA	few
CASSQEGGIEQFF	TGTGCCAGCAGCCAAGAAGGGGGCATTGAGCAGTTCTTC	TRBV4-2	TRBJ2-1	TRBD1	NA
CASRPGTDVVGYTF	TGTGCCAGTCGGCCCGGGACCGACGTCGTGGGCTACACCTTC	TRBV19	TRBJ1-2	NA	NA
CASSSLGEMNTEAFF	TGTGCCAGCAGCTCCCTAGGGGAAATGAACACTGAAGCTTTCTTT	TRBV7-9	TRBJ1-1	NA	NA